The 13 T cell receptor beta chains below come from one sample, sequenced in a study of identical twins. A single record per CDR3 protein comes from TCRdb applying MiXCR to the 5' RACE reads. This sample has 640,000 or so distinct CDR3 sequences, with approximately 6% found just once. The specimen was naive T cells sorted from blood. These receptors were obtained from a man younger than 35 in good health.

V and J are TRBV7-9 and TRBJ2-5, with TRBD2 matching 9 bases. Trimming at V came to 2 bases and at J to 5 bases, leaving 6 bases not matched to a gene. The V gene's germline CDR1 is SEHNR and CDR2 FQNEAQ (reference sequence). CDR3 length: 15 residues. CDR3: CASSLMRGGSETQYF. CDR3 in DNA: TGTGCCAGCAGCTTAATGCGGGGGGGGTCCGAGACCCAGTACTTC.

This clonotype was seen ten or more times. The chain carries TRBV27 and TRBJ2-1; D is uncertain. V lost 1 base and J 3 bases, leaving 10 bases between the germline ends. Germline-derived CDR1 and CDR2 are MNHEY and SMNVEV (reference sequence). The CDR3 extends over 15 amino acids. The CDR3: CASSLLGGIYNEQFF. The CDR3 DNA follows: TGTGCCAGCAGTTTATTGGGCGGAATCTACAATGAGCAGTTCTTC.

This clonotype was detected ten times or more. The chain is built from TRBV20-1 and TRBJ1-5; D perhaps matches TRBD1 (6 bases). The CDR3 is made up of 12 amino acids. Looked up from germline, CDR1 is DFQATT and CDR2 is SNEGSKA (reference sequence). The V and J ends lost 4 bases and 7 bases respectively, with 11 bases between them. The CDR3 protein is CSAIGGGQPQHF. For the CDR3, the DNA is TGCAGTGCTATTGGGGGGGGCCAGCCCCAGCATTTT.

In its sample, this clonotype was seen many times. The V call is TRBV6-4, the J call TRBJ2-1, with TRBD2 matching 7 bases. The germline V gene has CDR1 MRHNA and CDR2 SNTAGT. The CDR3 is 14 amino acids. Losses at the gene ends were 5 bases for V and 5 bases for J; bases not matched to a gene: 6. This CDR3 reads CASSLAVWNNEQFF. The CDR3 coding sequence is TGTGCCAGCAGTCTAGCGGTCTGGAACAATGAGCAGTTCTTC.

V usage is TRBV11-2 and J usage is TRBJ2-1; 15 bases agree with TRBD2. In germline, CDR1 is SGHAT, CDR2 FQNNGV. Trimming removed 5 bases from V and 8 bases from J; junction bases left unmatched: 13. The CDR3 consists of 18 residues. The CDR3 is CASSPWGLAGGIRDEQFF. The CDR3, as DNA: TGTGCCAGCAGCCCGTGGGGACTAGCGGGAGGAATTCGCGATGAGCAGTTCTTC.

This clonotype was observed at least ten times. V and J are TRBV5-1 and TRBJ2-1, with D unresolved. This CDR3 region has 16 residues. Germline V CDR1 and CDR2: SGHRS, YFSETQ. The V end lost 3 bases, the J end lost 0 bases, and 13 bases lay between the germline ends. As DNA, the CDR3 is TGCGCCAGCAGCTACGGTCTAGAGAGCTCCTACAATGAGCAGTTCTTC. This sequence encodes CASSYGLESSYNEQFF.

This clonotype turned up a few times. This rearrangement joins TRBV6-5 to TRBJ1-6; no definite D call. Trimming removed 0 bases from V and 1 base from J, with 7 bases in between. Germline CDR1 reads MNHEY; CDR2 reads SVGAGI. The CDR3 totals 16 residues. The CDR3 nucleotides are TGTGCCAGCAGTTACTCGCCGGGGTCCTATAATTCACCCCTCCACTTT. Translating it yields CASSYSPGSYNSPLHF.

The chain uses TRBV7-2 and TRBJ2-7; 8 bases map to TRBD2. The CDR3 sequence is 13 residues long. The V segment lost 5 bases and the J segment 4 bases; nucleotides outside the gene matches: 4. Per germline, CDR1 SGHTA and CDR2 FQGNSA. CDR3 coding DNA: TGTGCCAGCAGCGGAGTAGCGGGGTACGAGCAGTACTTC. It is translated as CASSGVAGYEQYF.

This clonotype was detected a few times. The V gene is TRBV5-6, the J gene TRBJ2-2; no firm D call. This CDR3 is built from 15 residues. The germline V gene has CDR1 SGHDT and CDR2 YYEEEE. V was shortened by 2 bases and J by 7 bases, with 15 bases between the two germline ends. The CDR3 nucleotides are TGTGCCAGCAGCTTTCTGGGTCCAGGCAGCGGGGAGCTGTTTTTT. This gives the protein CASSFLGPGSGELFF.

This clonotype was counted between two and nine times. The rearrangement uses TRBV12-5 and TRBJ2-3; D is perhaps TRBD2 (5 bases). CDR3 length: 13 amino acids. CDR1 and CDR2 (germline): LGHNT, FRNRAP. Between the trimmed V and J ends, which lost 6 bases and 3 bases, there was a span of 10 bases. The chain's CDR3 is CASGTTGTDTQYF. The CDR3 DNA reads as TGTGCTAGTGGGACTACTGGGACAGATACGCAGTATTTT.

The gene calls are TRBV7-2 and TRBJ2-5; no reliable D call. CDR1 SGHTA and CDR2 FQGNSA come from the germline V gene. The CDR3 totals 16 residues. Trimming removed 5 bases from V and 2 bases from J, with 18 bases in between. CDR3 amino acids: CASSRRGSPRQETQYF. CDR3 DNA sequence: TGTGCCAGCAGCCGACGCGGCAGTCCAAGACAAGAGACCCAGTACTTC.

This clonotype was recorded many times. The V gene is TRBV12-3 or TRBV12-4, the J gene TRBJ1-1; the match to TRBD1 covers 7 bases. The CDR3 spans 14 residues. V lost 6 bases, J lost 0 bases, and 4 bases stayed unmatched. CDR3 amino acids: CASSHTGVNTEAFF. The DNA of the CDR3 is TGTGCCAGCAGCCATACAGGGGTGAACACTGAAGCTTTCTTT.

In this sample, this clonotype turned up many times. The chain employs TRBV12-3 or TRBV12-4 and TRBJ2-7; TRBD1 might be the D (5 bases). The ends were cut back, 0 bases at V and 6 bases at J, with 12 bases in the middle. This CDR3 contains 14 residues. The CDR3 region is CASSLAEGDFEQYF. As DNA, the CDR3 is TGTGCCAGCAGTTTAGCGGAAGGGGATTTCGAGCAGTACTTC.